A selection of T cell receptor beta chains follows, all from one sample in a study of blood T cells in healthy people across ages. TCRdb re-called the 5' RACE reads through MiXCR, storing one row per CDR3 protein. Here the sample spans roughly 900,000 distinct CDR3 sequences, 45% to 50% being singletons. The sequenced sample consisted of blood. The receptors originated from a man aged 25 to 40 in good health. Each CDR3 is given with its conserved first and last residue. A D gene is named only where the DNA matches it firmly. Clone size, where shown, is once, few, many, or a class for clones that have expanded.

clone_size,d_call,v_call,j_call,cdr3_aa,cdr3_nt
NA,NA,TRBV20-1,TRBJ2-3,CSARARGRTDTQYF,TGCAGTGCCCGCGCCCGGGGACGCACAGATACGCAGTATTTT
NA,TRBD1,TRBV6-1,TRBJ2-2,CASSLGGRMTGELFF,TGTGCCAGCAGTCTAGGGGGCCGGATGACCGGGGAGCTGTTTTTT
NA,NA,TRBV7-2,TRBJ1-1,CASSLWQGGVTEAFF,TGTGCCAGCAGCTTATGGCAGGGAGGGGTCACTGAAGCTTTCTTT
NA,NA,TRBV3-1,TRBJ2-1,CASSQGHPAGIKNEQFF,TGTGCCAGCAGCCAAGGTCACCCCGCGGGAATCAAGAATGAGCAGTTCTTC
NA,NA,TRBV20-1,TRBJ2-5,CSATDGQETQYF,TGCAGTGCCACGGACGGCCAAGAGACCCAGTACTTC
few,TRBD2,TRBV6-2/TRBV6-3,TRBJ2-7,CASRRPAGKLYEQYF,TGTGCCAGCAGACGCCCAGCGGGGAAGCTCTACGAGCAGTACTTC
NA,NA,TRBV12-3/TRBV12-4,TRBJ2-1,CASRSTGGHNYEQFF,TGTGCCAGCAGGTCCACCGGTGGACACAACTATGAGCAGTTCTTC
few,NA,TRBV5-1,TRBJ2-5,CASSLGDTSQETQYF,TGCGCCAGCAGCTTGGGGGATACGTCCCAAGAGACCCAGTACTTC
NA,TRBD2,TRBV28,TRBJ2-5,CASTTSGGPRETQYF,TGTGCCAGTACTACTAGCGGGGGGCCTCGGGAGACCCAGTACTTC
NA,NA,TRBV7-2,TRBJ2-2,CASSPGRPGELFF,TGTGCCAGCAGCCCGGGGCGGCCCGGGGAGCTGTTTTTT
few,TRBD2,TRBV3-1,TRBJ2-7,CASSHPGEGIYEQYF,TGTGCCAGCAGCCACCCCGGGGAGGGGATCTACGAGCAGTACTTC
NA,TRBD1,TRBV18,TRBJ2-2,CASSPRTGENTGELFF,TGTGCCAGCTCACCAAGGACAGGCGAGAACACCGGGGAGCTGTTTTTT
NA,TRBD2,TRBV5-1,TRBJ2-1,CASSYPAGGGNNEQFF,TGCGCCAGCAGCTATCCTGCGGGGGGGGGAAACAATGAGCAGTTCTTC
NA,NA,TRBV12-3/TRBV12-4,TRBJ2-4,CASSPTGDYGQYF,TGTGCCAGCAGTCCCACAGGGGACTACGGGCAGTACTTC
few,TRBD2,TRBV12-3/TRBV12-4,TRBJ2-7,CASSTPGLIHNEQYF,TGTGCCAGCAGCACCCCGGGACTAATTCATAATGAGCAGTACTTC
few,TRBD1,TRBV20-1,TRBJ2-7,CSAFDRGNEQYF,TGCAGTGCTTTCGACAGGGGGAATGAGCAGTACTTC
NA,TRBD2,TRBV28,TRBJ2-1,CATGISGGMNEQFF,TGTGCCACCGGAATTAGCGGGGGGATGAATGAGCAGTTCTTC
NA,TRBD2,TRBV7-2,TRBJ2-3,CASSPDGGVADTQYF,TGTGCCAGCAGCCCGGACGGGGGGGTGGCAGATACGCAGTATTTT
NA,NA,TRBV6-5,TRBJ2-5,CASSYSADQETQYF,TGTGCCAGCAGTTACTCGGCAGACCAAGAGACCCAGTACTTC
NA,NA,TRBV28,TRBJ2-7,CASSPWRDEQYF,TGTGCCAGCAGTCCTTGGAGAGACGAGCAGTACTTC
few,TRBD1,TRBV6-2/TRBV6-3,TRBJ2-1,CASRADREHGDEQFF,TGTGCCAGCAGAGCCGACAGGGAGCATGGCGATGAGCAGTTCTTC
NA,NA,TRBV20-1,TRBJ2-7,CSAGVGGAGPYEQYF,TGCAGTGCTGGCGTAGGGGGAGCGGGCCCCTACGAGCAGTACTTC
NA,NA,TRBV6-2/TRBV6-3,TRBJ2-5,CASSYSILSRGIQETQYF,TGTGCCAGCAGTTACTCGATTCTGAGTAGAGGGATCCAAGAGACCCAGTACTTC
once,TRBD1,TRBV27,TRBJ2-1,CASRRTGLSEQFF,TGTGCCAGCCGAAGGACAGGGCTGAGTGAGCAGTTCTTC
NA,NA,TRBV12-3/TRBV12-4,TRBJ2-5,CASSLDSQQYF,TGTGCCAGCAGCCTGGACAGTCAACAGTACTTC
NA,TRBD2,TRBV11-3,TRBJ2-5,CASSLEGLAGGQETQYF,TGTGCCAGCAGCTTAGAGGGACTAGCGGGGGGCCAAGAGACCCAGTACTTC
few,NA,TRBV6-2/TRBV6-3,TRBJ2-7,CASSQAPGEQYF,TGTGCCAGCAGCCAGGCCCCCGGCGAGCAGTACTTC
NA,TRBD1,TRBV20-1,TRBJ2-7,CSARPDRGHDEQYF,TGCAGTGCTAGACCGGACAGGGGGCACGACGAGCAGTACTTC
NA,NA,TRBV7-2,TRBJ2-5,CASSDDLRLRETQYF,TGTGCCAGCAGCGACGACTTGCGACTTAGGGAGACCCAGTACTTC
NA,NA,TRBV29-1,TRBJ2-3,CSVEDKSAVGTQYF,TGCAGCGTTGAAGATAAATCGGCAGTTGGTACGCAGTATTTT
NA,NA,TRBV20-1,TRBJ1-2,CSARKGGGAHYGYTF,TGCAGTGCCCGCAAAGGGGGAGGGGCCCACTATGGCTACACCTTC
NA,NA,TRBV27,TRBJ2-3,CASSPSVRESTDTQYF,TGTGCCAGCAGTCCCTCAGTCCGGGAAAGCACAGATACGCAGTATTTT
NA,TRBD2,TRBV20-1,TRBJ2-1,CSATTGTSTHNEQFF,TGCAGTGCAACTACCGGGACTAGTACCCACAATGAGCAGTTCTTT
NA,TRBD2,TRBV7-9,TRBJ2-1,CASSPPVELAGPNEQFF,TGTGCCAGCAGCCCCCCCGTCGAACTAGCGGGACCCAATGAGCAGTTCTTC
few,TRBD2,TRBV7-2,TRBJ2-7,CASSSLRLAGGTEQYF,TGTGCCAGCAGCTCTTTACGACTAGCGGGGGGTACGGAGCAGTACTTC
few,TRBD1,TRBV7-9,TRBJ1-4,CASSAGGDEKLFF,TGTGCCAGCAGCGCAGGGGGTGATGAAAAACTGTTTTTT
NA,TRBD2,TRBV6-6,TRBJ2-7,CASSYRASGYEQYF,TGTGCCAGCAGTTACAGGGCTAGCGGGTACGAGCAGTACTTC